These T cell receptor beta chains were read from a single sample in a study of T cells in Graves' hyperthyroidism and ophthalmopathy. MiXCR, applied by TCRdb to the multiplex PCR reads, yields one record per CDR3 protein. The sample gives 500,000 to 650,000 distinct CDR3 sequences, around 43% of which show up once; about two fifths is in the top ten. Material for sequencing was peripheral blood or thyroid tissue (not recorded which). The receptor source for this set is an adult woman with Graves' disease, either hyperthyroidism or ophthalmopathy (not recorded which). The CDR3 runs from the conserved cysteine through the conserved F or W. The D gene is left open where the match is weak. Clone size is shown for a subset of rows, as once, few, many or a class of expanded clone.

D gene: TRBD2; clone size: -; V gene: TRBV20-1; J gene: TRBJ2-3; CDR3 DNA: TGCAGTGCTATGATTGCGGGAGGACCCACAGATACGCAGTATTTT; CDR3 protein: CSAMIAGGPTDTQYF
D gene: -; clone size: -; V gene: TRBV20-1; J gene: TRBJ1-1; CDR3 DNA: TGCAGTGCTATTGGGAACACTGAAGCTTTCTTT; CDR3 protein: CSAIGNTEAFF
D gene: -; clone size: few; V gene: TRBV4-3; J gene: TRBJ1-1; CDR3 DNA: TGCGCCAGCAGCCAAGATGAGGGTTCGGTTATAACTGAAGCTTTCTTT; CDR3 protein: CASSQDEGSVITEAFF
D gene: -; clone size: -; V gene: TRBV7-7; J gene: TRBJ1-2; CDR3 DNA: TGTGCTAGCAGATCGACTAGCGTTGGCTACACCTTC; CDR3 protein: CASRSTSVGYTF
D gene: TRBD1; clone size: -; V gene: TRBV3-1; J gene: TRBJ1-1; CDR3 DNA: TGTGCCAGCAGCCAGGGAGACAGGGGCACTGAAGCTTTCTTT; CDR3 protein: CASSQGDRGTEAFF
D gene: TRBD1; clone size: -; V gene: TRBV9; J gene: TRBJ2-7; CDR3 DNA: TGTGCCAGCAGGGCTAATACAGGGGGCGGCGAGCAGTACTTC; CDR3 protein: CASRANTGGGEQYF
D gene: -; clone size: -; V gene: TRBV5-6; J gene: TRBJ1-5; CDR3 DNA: TGTGTCAGCAGCTTATCACCCAATCAGCCCCAGCATTTT; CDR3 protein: CVSSLSPNQPQHF
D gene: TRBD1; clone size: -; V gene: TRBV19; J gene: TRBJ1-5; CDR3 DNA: TGTGCCAGCGGCCGGGACAGGTCTTTCCAGCCCCAGCATTTT; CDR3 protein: CASGRDRSFQPQHF
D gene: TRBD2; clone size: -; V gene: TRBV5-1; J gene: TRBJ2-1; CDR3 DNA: TGCGCCAGCAGCTTGGCGACGGGGGGAGGGCCAGGTGAGCAGTTCTTC; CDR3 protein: CASSLATGGGPGEQFF
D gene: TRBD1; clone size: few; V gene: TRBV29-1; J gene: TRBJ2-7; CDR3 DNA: TGCAGCGTTCGTTTCCGGGACAGGGGCTACGAGCAGTACTTC; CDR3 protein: CSVRFRDRGYEQYF
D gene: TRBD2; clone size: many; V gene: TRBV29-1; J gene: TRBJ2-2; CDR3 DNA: TGCAGCGTTGGAACCGCTTTGGCTAGCGGGAACACCGGGGAGCTGTTTTTT; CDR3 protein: CSVGTALASGNTGELFF
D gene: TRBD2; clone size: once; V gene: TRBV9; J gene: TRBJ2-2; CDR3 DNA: TGTGCCAGCAGCGTAGAATGGACTAGCGGGGGGAACACCGGGGAGCTGTTTTTT; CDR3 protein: CASSVEWTSGGNTGELFF
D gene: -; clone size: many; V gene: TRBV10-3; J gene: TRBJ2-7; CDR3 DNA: TGTGCCATCAGGGGAAACAGGGGGGGCTACGAGCAGTACTTC; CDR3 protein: CAIRGNRGGYEQYF
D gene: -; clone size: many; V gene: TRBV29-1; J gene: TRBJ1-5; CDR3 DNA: TGCAGCGTCGGGGACGGGAATCAGCCCCAGCATTTT; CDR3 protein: CSVGDGNQPQHF
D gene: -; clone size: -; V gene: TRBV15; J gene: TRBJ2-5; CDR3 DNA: TGTGCCACCAGCAGAGTCAGGGGCCGCGCCACAGATACGGATCAAGAGACCCAGTACTTC; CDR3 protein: CATSRVRGRATDTDQETQYF
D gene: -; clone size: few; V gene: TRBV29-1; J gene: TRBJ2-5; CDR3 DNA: TGCAGCGTTGAGGGCCAAGAGACCCAGTACTTC; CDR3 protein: CSVEGQETQYF
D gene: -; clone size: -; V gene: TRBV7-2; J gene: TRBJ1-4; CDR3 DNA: TGTGCCAGCAGCAATGGGGGGGAAGAACTGTTTTTT; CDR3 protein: CASSNGGEELFF
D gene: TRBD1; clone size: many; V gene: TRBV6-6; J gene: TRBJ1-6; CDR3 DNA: TGTGCCAGCAGTACGCGACAGGGGCATCCTGGCTCACCCCTCCACTTT; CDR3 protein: CASSTRQGHPGSPLHF
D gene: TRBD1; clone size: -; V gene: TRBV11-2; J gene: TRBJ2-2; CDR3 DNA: TGTGCCAGCAGGGGAAGAGGGACAGCGAACACCGGGGAGCTGTTTTTT; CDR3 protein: CASRGRGTANTGELFF
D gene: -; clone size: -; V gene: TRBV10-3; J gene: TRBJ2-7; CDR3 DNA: TGTGCCATCAGTGAATTGGCGGGTGCCAACGAGCAGTACTTC; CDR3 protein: CAISELAGANEQYF
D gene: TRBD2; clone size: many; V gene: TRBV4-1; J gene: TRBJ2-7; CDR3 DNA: TGCGCCAGCAGCCAACTCTCGGGACTAGCGGGGGAGCAGTACTTC; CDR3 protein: CASSQLSGLAGEQYF
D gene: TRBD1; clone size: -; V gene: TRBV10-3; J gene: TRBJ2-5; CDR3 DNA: TGTGCCATCAATACAGCAGGGGGATACCAAGAGACCCAGTACTTC; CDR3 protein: CAINTAGGYQETQYF
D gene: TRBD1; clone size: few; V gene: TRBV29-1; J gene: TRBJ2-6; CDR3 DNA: TGCAGCGTCGGGACAGCTGGGGCCAACGTCCTGACTTTC; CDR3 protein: CSVGTAGANVLTF
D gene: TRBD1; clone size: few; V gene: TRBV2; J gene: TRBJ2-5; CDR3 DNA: TGTGCCAGCAGTCTTAGGGGCAGGGGGCTACAAGAGACCCAGTACTTC; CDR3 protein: CASSLRGRGLQETQYF
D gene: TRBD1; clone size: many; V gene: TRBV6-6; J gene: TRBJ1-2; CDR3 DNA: TGTGCCAGCACGACAGGGGGCGGAGATGGCTACACCTTC; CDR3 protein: CASTTGGGDGYTF
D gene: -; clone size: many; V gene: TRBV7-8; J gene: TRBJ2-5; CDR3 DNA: TGTGCCAGCAGCTTTCATAGGGCAGAGACCCAGTACTTC; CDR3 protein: CASSFHRAETQYF
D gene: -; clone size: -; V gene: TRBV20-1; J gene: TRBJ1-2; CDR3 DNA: TGCAGTGCTAGTCATGTGGGGGCCCGGGGCGGCTACACCTTC; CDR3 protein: CSASHVGARGGYTF
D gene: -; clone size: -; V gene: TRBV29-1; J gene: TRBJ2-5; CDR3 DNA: TGCAGCGGGAAACTAGTAGGCGAGGCCCAGTACTTC; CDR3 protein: CSGKLVGEAQYF